This T cell receptor (beta chain) was documented in a study of cytomegalovirus exposure and HLA in healthy donors. Overall study results and limits: What TCR beta sequences reportedly achieved was accurate prediction of HLA-A and HLA-B alleles in most subjects.

The PCR contained 60 Vbeta and 13 Jbeta primers. This table comes from immunoSEQ multiplex PCR, and its TCRdb copy is limited to in-frame clones, with some not included. This sample has fewer than 150,000 clones, with over 65% found just once. This clone has just a few counts. What it binds is not known. This CDR3 comprises 15 residues. The trim removed 0 bases at V and 9 bases at J, leaving 5 bases unmatched. Germline loops: CDR1 SGHNT, CDR2 YYREEE (reference sequence). The TCR was taken from a woman aged 25 to 45 in good health and CMV-seronegative. The chain recombines TRBV5-4 with TRBJ1-4; 10 nucleotides agree with TRBD1. Material: PBMCs. CDR3 DNA sequence: TGTGCCAGCAGCTTGGCGGGACAGGGGAATCAAAAACTGTTTTTT. Translating it yields CASSLAGQGNQKLFF.